This TCR beta chain was observed in a study of radiotherapy plus CTLA-4 blockade in lung cancer. The assay was immunoSEQ multiplex PCR, and TCRdb's table has in-frame clones only and misses some. Altogether tens of thousands of clones are present, around four fifths being singletons, with the ten largest covering approximately 7.5%. This clone occurred once. Its target is unknown. CDR3 size: 16 residues. Germline assignment: CDR1 SGDLS and CDR2 YYNGEE. Trimming cost V 3 bases and J 5 bases; bases outside gene matches: 6. General observations from the study: Blood-borne expansion of tumor-derived TCR clones followed radiotherapy plus ipilimumab.

The source material was peripheral blood, sampled from a patient treated with radiotherapy plus ipilimumab. The receptor's source is a human donor with non-small cell lung cancer who had stable disease on radiotherapy plus ipilimumab. This chain links TRBV9 with TRBJ2-5; 14 nucleotides agree with TRBD2. The chain's CDR3 is CASSATSGGARETQYF. The CDR3 nucleotides are TGTGCCAGCAGCGCGACTAGCGGGGGGGCAAGGGAGACCCAGTACTTC.